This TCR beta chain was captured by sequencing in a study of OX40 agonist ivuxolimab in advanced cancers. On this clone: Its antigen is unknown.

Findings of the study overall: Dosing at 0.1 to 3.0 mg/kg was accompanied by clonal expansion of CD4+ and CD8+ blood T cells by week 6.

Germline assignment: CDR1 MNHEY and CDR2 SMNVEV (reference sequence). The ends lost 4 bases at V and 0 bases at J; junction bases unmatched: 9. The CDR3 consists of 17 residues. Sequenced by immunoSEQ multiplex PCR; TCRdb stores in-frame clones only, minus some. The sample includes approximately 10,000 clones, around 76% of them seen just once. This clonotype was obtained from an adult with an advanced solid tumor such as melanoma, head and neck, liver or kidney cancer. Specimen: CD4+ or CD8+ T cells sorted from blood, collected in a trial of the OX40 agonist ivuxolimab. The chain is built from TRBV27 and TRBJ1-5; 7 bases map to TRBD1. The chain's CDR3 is CASSSQGGIYSNQPQHF. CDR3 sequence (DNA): TGTGCCAGCAGTTCGCAGGGGGGGATTTATAGCAATCAGCCCCAGCATTTT.